These 27 T cell receptor beta chains share one sample of origin, sequenced in a study of shared clonotypes between healthy human individuals. Positively selected for CCR7, the CD45RO-negative cells used as naive CD8 cells excluded terminally differentiated effector memory CD45RA+ cells. The method was immunoSEQ multiplex PCR; TCRdb's version includes in-frame clones alone and lacks a portion of them. The profile covers about 2.1 million clones, with around 93% appearing a single time and less than 2% taken by the ten largest. The sample taken for sequencing was naive CD8+ T cells from PBMCs. The receptors here all came from a man aged 18-30 years in good health. Some clones in this sample may be carry-over from other donors' samples.

The chain recombines TRBV14 with TRBJ2-5; D perhaps matches TRBD2 (6 bases). CDR1 and CDR2 (germline): SGHDN, FVKESK. The CDR3 totals 14 residues. The V gene lost 3 bases and the J gene lost 1 base, with 9 bases spanning the gap. CDR3 coding DNA: TGTGCCAGCAGCCAGGGTAGCGGCCAAGAGACCCAGTACTTC. This encodes CASSQGSGQETQYF.

The chain is built from TRBV27 and TRBJ2-2; tentatively, D is TRBD1 (6 bases). Germline CDR1 MNHEY, CDR2 SMNVEV (reference sequence). V was pared by 5 bases and J by 1 base, with 14 bases between. The length of the CDR3 is 16 residues. The CDR3, as DNA: TGTGCCAGCAGTCCATACCCGGACAGGAACACCGGGGAGCTGTTTTTT. Protein sequence: CASSPYPDRNTGELFF.

As to this clone: Other DNA sequences in the same sample also yield this CDR3. This rearrangement joins TRBV27 to TRBJ1-5, with 9 bases matching TRBD1. V gave up 4 bases and J gave up 7 bases; unmatched junction bases: 5. The CDR3 extends over 14 amino acids. Germline CDR1 MNHEY, CDR2 SMNVEV (reference sequence). The CDR3 DNA reads TGTGCCAGCAGTTCCGGACAGGGGAACCAGCCCCAGCATTTT. Translation gives CASSSGQGNQPQHF.

The chain carries TRBV7-2 and TRBJ2-5, with 10 bases lining up with TRBD1. Trimming cost V 4 bases and J 4 bases; bases outside gene matches: 6. Germline V CDR1 and CDR2: SGHTA, FQGNSA. The CDR3 runs 15 residues. This CDR3 is CASSSWDRGGETQYF. The CDR3 DNA sequence: TGTGCCAGCAGCTCCTGGGACAGGGGCGGAGAGACCCAGTACTTC.

Comments on this clone: A much more abundant neighbour one base away suggests this may be a read error. The J gene is TRBJ2-3, the V gene TRBV14, with 10 bases lining up with TRBD2. Germline loops: CDR1 SGHDN, CDR2 FVKESK. Trimming cost V 4 bases and J 0 bases; bases outside gene matches: 1. The CDR3 is made up of 15 amino acids. Here the CDR3 reads CASSRLAGSTDTQYF. The CDR3 region has the DNA TGTGCCAGCAGCCGACTAGCGGGTAGCACAGATACGCAGTATTTT.

The chain combines TRBV29-1 with TRBJ1-2; the D gene is possibly TRBD1 (5 bases). This CDR3 has 13 residues. Per the germline V gene, CDR1 is SQVTM and CDR2 is ANQGSEA. V was pared by 7 bases and J by 0 bases, with 12 bases between. In nucleotides, the CDR3 is TGCAGCGCAACAGGTGGTTCTAACTATGGCTACACCTTC. The encoded protein is CSATGGSNYGYTF. The full variable domain, its missing parts supplied by reference TRBV29-1 and TRBJ1-2, is SAVISQKPSRDICQRGTSLTIQCQVDSQVTMMFWYRQQPGQSLTLIATANQGSEATYESGFVIDKFPISRPNLTFSTLTVSNMSPEDSSIYLCSATGGSNYGYTFGSGTRLTVV.

This rearrangement joins TRBV28 to TRBJ2-7, with 8 nucleotides matching TRBD2. From germline, CDR1 is MDHEN and CDR2 SYDVKM. Unmatched junction bases numbered 4, after V lost 3 bases and J lost 0 bases. The CDR3 is made up of 15 amino acids. The CDR3 here is CASSFGGVDSYEQYF. CDR3 in DNA: TGTGCCAGCAGTTTCGGGGGGGTAGACTCCTACGAGCAGTACTTC.

This clone has a single count. The chain recombines TRBV6-5 with TRBJ1-2; possibly TRBD1 for D (6 bases). Deletions cut 6 bases from V and 7 bases from J, with 15 bases between. Germline V gives CDR1 MNHEY, CDR2 SVGAGI. The CDR3 runs 13 residues. CDR3 region: CASSRDTRRGYTF. The CDR3 DNA reads as TGTGCCAGCAGCCGGGACACCCGCCGTGGCTACACCTTC.

The chain recombines TRBV4-2 with TRBJ2-7; D possibly uses TRBD1 or TRBD2 (7 bases each). V dropped 2 bases and J dropped 4 bases, with 15 bases sitting between them. The germline V gene encodes CDR1 LGHNA and CDR2 YNFKEQ. This CDR3 has 15 residues. Here the CDR3 DNA reads TGTGCCAGCAGCCAACACTACAGGGGAGGGTACGAGCAGTACTTC. Protein sequence: CASSQHYRGGYEQYF.

In its sample, this clone was seen once. This chain joins TRBV6-5 and TRBJ1-1; D remains ambiguous. CDR1 is MNHEY, CDR2 SVGAGI, per germline. The germline V and J ends were trimmed by 1 base and 2 bases, with 8 bases remaining between them. The CDR3 extends over 14 amino acids. CDR3 sequence: CASSYLGINTEAFF. CDR3 DNA sequence: TGTGCCAGCAGTTACTTGGGAATCAACACTGAAGCTTTCTTT.

The rearrangement joins TRBV4-3 to TRBJ2-7; 11 bases match TRBD2. CDR1 and CDR2 from the germline V gene are LGHNA and YSLEER. The junction had 5 bases not matched to a gene; V was cut back by 2 bases and J by 2 bases. The CDR3 length is 16 residues. The CDR3 reads CASSQQTSGGAYEQYF. The CDR3 DNA follows: TGCGCCAGCAGCCAACAAACTAGCGGGGGAGCCTACGAGCAGTACTTC.

The chain joins TRBV28 to TRBJ2-5; D possibly corresponds to TRBD2 (6 bases). Trimming shortened V by 7 bases and J by 5 bases, and 20 bases separated the two germline ends. The germline V gene encodes CDR1 MDHEN and CDR2 SYDVKM. This CDR3 region has 15 residues. The chain's CDR3 is CASNSGPGTAETQYF. For the CDR3, the DNA is TGTGCCAGCAATTCGGGACCTGGGACTGCGGAGACCCAGTACTTC. Full variable domain (missing parts from reference TRBV28 and TRBJ2-5): DVKVTQSSRYLVKRTGEKVFLECVQDMDHENMFWYRQDPGLGLRLIYFSYDVKMKEKGDIPEGYSVSREKKERFSLILESASTNQTSMYLCASNSGPGTAETQYFGPGTRLLVL.

This chain connects TRBV4-3 to TRBJ2-1; no definite D call. V dropped 0 bases and J dropped 0 bases, with 9 bases sitting between them. The germline V gene encodes CDR1 LGHNA and CDR2 YSLEER. The CDR3 is made up of 16 amino acids. The CDR3, as DNA: TGCGCCAGCAGCCAAGATAGAGATTTCTCCTACAATGAGCAGTTCTTC. This codes for CASSQDRDFSYNEQFF.

This clone was seen only a few times. This chain links TRBV6-4 with TRBJ2-2, with 11 bases aligning to TRBD2. The V segment lost 6 bases and the J segment 4 bases; nucleotides outside the gene matches: 1. This CDR3 comprises 14 residues. Germline CDR1 is MRHNA and CDR2 is SNTAGT. CDR3 region: CASSLAGGTGELFF. CDR3 DNA sequence: TGTGCCAGCAGCCTAGCGGGAGGCACCGGGGAGCTGTTTTTT.

As to this clone: Other DNA sequences in the same sample also yield this CDR3. This chain connects TRBV28 to TRBJ2-7; 9 positions match TRBD2. Per the germline V gene, CDR1 is MDHEN and CDR2 is SYDVKM. There are 14 residues in the CDR3. The V and J ends lost 3 bases and 4 bases, in that order; junction bases with no gene match: 4. CDR3 in amino acids: CASSFGLAGYEQYF. CDR3 DNA: TGTGCCAGCAGTTTCGGGCTAGCGGGGTACGAGCAGTACTTC.

The DNA of the CDR3 is TGCAGTGCAAAGACAGACTATGGCTACACCTTC. Translation: CSAKTDYGYTF. The chain couples TRBV20-1 to TRBJ1-2; TRBD1 might be the D (5 bases). The CDR3 has 11 amino acids. Deletions cut 6 bases from V and 3 bases from J, with 8 bases between. Germline values: CDR1 DFQATT, CDR2 SNEGSKA (reference sequence).

As to this clone: The junction departs from the called germline gene at one end, perhaps through a read error. J is TRBJ1-2 and V is TRBV9, with 8 bases identical to TRBD1. There are 12 residues in the CDR3. Germline V lookup: CDR1 SGDLS, CDR2 YYNGEE. CDR3 nucleotide sequence: TGTGCCAGCAGCTCTCTCGTGACAGGGGCCTCCTTC. Translated, it gives CASSSLVTGASF.

V usage is TRBV4-3 and J usage is TRBJ2-5; 10 bases are a match to TRBD1. The CDR3 has 18 residues. The trim removed 4 bases at V and 3 bases at J, leaving 14 bases unmatched. Germline CDR1 is LGHNA and CDR2 is YSLEER. In DNA, the CDR3 is TGCGCCAGCAGCCTTAGACAGGGGGCGGCTTTGTGGGAAGAGACCCAGTACTTC. Its protein product is CASSLRQGAALWEETQYF.

The rearrangement links TRBV27 to TRBJ2-7; 7 bases are shared with TRBD2. Germline V gives CDR1 MNHEY, CDR2 SMNVEV (reference sequence). This CDR3 contains 14 residues. The V gene end was trimmed by 6 bases and the J gene end by 4 bases; junction bases not matched to a gene: 9. CDR3 nucleotides: TGTGCCAGCAGCTCACTAGCGAACAGGTACGAGCAGTACTTC. Translating it yields CASSSLANRYEQYF.

The chain joins TRBV21-1 to TRBJ1-4. TRBV21-1 is a documented pseudogene. The CDR3 sequence is 11 residues long. The CDR3 sequence: CASSITGKLFF. DNA for the CDR3: TGTGCCAGCAGCATAACTGGAAAACTGTTTTTT.

This clone is a singleton in its sample. The chain uses TRBV7-3 and TRBJ2-7; D possibly corresponds to TRBD2 (6 bases). Deletions cut 6 bases from V and 3 bases from J, with 18 bases between. CDR3 length: 15 residues. CDR1 is SGHTA, CDR2 FQGTGA, per germline. Written as DNA, the CDR3 is TGTGCCAGCAGTGAATCAGGAGGGCCCTTCTACGAGCAGTACTTC. Amino acid sequence: CASSESGGPFYEQYF.

This sequence joins TRBV15 and TRBJ2-2; D may match TRBD1 or TRBD2 (5 bases each). This CDR3 spans 13 amino acids. From germline, CDR1 is LNHNV and CDR2 YYDKDF (reference sequence). V was trimmed by 8 bases and J by 4 bases, leaving 11 bases between them. The CDR3 sequence is CATRGTGTGELFF. For the CDR3, the DNA is TGTGCCACCCGGGGCACGGGCACCGGGGAGCTGTTTTTT.

The genes are TRBV28 and TRBJ1-4; the D is unclear. V was pared by 3 bases and J by 3 bases, with 11 bases between. CDR3 length: 15 residues. From germline, CDR1 is MDHEN and CDR2 SYDVKM. The CDR3: CASSFTQSANEKLFF. The DNA of the CDR3 is TGTGCCAGCAGTTTCACTCAATCGGCTAATGAAAAACTGTTTTTT. Full variable domain (remainder filled in from reference TRBV28 and TRBJ1-4): DVKVTQSSRYLVKRTGEKVFLECVQDMDHENMFWYRQDPGLGLRLIYFSYDVKMKEKGDIPEGYSVSREKKERFSLILESASTNQTSMYLCASSFTQSANEKLFFGSGTQLSVL.

As concerns this clone: This same CDR3 is encoded by further DNA sequences in the sample. The chain uses TRBV4-1 and TRBJ2-1; 8 bases line up with TRBD2. This CDR3 is 16 amino acids long. V shed 4 bases and J 0 bases; nucleotides not matched to a gene: 5. Germline lookup yields CDR1 MGHRA and CDR2 YSYEKL. CDR3: CASSPLAGSSYNEQFF. In DNA form, the CDR3 reads TGCGCCAGCAGCCCCTTAGCGGGGAGCTCCTACAATGAGCAGTTCTTC.

This sequence joins TRBV7-7 and TRBJ2-1, with 13 bases fitting TRBD2. V lost 5 bases to trimming and J lost 2 bases; unmatched junction nucleotides: 6. The germline V gene encodes CDR1 SSHAT and CDR2 FNYEAQ (reference sequence). The CDR3 length is 17 residues. The CDR3 is CASSTGTSGVTYNEQFF. CDR3 in DNA: TGTGCCAGCAGCACCGGGACTAGCGGGGTTACCTACAATGAGCAGTTCTTC.

CDR3 residues: CASSSGIANYGYTF. The CDR3 DNA reads as TGTGCCAGCAGTTCGGGAATAGCTAACTATGGCTACACCTTC. The chain recombines TRBV6-5 with TRBJ1-2; no reliable D call. The germline V and J ends were trimmed by 4 bases and 0 bases, with 9 bases remaining between them. Germline V CDR1 and CDR2: MNHEY, SVGAGI. The CDR3 loop spans 14 amino acids.

The CDR3 DNA follows: TGTGCCAGCACCGAAACCGTAGGTGGAAACACCATATATTTT. It translates to CASTETVGGNTIYF. The V call is TRBV28, the J call TRBJ1-3; D not certain. Germline CDR1 MDHEN, CDR2 SYDVKM. The CDR3 consists of 14 residues. V lost 7 bases and J lost 3, with 13 bases in between.